The present T cell receptor beta chain was sequenced within a study of cytomegalovirus exposure and HLA in healthy donors. This clone was recorded a few times. The antigen remains undetermined. Study observations and caveats: The study listed roughly 150 cytomegalovirus-associated TCR beta chains. Sequencing depth across donors, presence/absence analyses assumed, was roughly uniform.

The primer mix had 60 Vbeta and 13 Jbeta primers. The protocol was immunoSEQ multiplex PCR, while the TCRdb copy is restricted to in-frame clones and leaves out a portion. Among 100,000 or so clones listed, around three quarters were seen once. The TCR was taken from a man under 40 in good health and CMV-seropositive. The material sequenced was PBMCs.

CDR3 sequence: CASSLGDRYNEQFF. The CDR3 DNA reads TGTGCCAGCAGCTTAGGGGACAGGTATAATGAGCAGTTCTTC. V usage is TRBV7-9 and J usage is TRBJ2-1, with 8 bases lining up with TRBD1. This CDR3 is 14 amino acids long. V was pared by 1 base and J by 7 bases, with 3 bases of the junction left unmatched. Per the germline V gene, CDR1 is SEHNR and CDR2 is FQNEAQ (reference sequence).